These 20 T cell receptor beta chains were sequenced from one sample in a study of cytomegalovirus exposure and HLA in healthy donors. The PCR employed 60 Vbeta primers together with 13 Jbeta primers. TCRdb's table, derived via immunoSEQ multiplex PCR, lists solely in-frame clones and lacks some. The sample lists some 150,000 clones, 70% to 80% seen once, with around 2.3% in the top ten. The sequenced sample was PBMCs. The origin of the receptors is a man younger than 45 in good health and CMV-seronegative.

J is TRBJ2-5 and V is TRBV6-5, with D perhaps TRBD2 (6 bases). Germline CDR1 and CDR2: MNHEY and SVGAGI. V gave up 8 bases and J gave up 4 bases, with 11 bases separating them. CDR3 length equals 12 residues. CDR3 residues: CASSSEGETQYF. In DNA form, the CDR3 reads TGTGCCAGCTCGTCGGAGGGAGAGACCCAGTACTTC.

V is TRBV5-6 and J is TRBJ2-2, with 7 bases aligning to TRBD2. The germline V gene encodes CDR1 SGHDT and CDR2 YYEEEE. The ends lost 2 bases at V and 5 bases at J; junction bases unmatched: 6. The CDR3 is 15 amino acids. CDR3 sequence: CASSFLSGATGELFF. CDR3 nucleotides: TGTGCCAGCAGCTTCTTGAGCGGGGCTACCGGGGAGCTGTTTTTT. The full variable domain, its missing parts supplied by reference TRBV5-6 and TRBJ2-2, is DAGVTQSPTHLIKTRGQQVTLRCSPKSGHDTVSWYQQALGQGPQFIFQYYEEEERQRGNFPDRFSGHQFPNYSSELNVNALLLGDSALYLCASSFLSGATGELFFGEGSRLTVL.

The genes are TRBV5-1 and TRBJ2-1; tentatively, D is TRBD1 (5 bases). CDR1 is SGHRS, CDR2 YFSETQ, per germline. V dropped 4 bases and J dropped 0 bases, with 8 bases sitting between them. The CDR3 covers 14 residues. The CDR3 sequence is CASSGARSYNEQFF. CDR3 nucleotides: TGCGCCAGCAGCGGGGCACGCTCCTACAATGAGCAGTTCTTC.

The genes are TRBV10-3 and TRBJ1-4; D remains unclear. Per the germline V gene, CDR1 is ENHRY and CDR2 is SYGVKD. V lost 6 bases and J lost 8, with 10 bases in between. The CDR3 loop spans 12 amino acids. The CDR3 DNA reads TGTGCCATCAGCAGGAATGGGGAAAAACTGTTTTTT. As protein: CAISRNGEKLFF.

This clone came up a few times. In DNA, the CDR3 is TGTGCCAGCAGCTTTGGGACAGGGGGTACTTCACCCCTCCACTTT. Amino acids: CASSFGTGGTSPLHF. The V call is TRBV5-6, the J call TRBJ1-6; 11 positions agree with TRBD1. The CDR3 sequence is 15 residues long. With V trimmed by 2 bases and J by 9 bases, 4 bases remained unmatched. Germline CDR1 SGHDT, CDR2 YYEEEE.

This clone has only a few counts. CDR3 sequence: CASSDIAGGPYYEQYF. The CDR3 DNA is TGTGCCAGCAGTGATATTGCGGGGGGGCCTTACTACGAGCAGTACTTC. The chain links TRBV2 to TRBJ2-7, with TRBD2 identical over 9 bases. Germline V lookup: CDR1 SNHLY, CDR2 FYNNEI. The trim removed 3 bases at V and 3 bases at J, leaving 9 bases unmatched. The length of the CDR3 is 16 residues.

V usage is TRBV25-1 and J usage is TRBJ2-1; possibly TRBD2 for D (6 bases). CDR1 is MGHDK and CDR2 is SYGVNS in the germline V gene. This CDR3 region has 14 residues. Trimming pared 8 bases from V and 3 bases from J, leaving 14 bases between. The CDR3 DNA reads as TGTGCCAGCGGGCGGGACGCCGTCTACAATGAGCAGTTCTTC. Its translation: CASGRDAVYNEQFF.

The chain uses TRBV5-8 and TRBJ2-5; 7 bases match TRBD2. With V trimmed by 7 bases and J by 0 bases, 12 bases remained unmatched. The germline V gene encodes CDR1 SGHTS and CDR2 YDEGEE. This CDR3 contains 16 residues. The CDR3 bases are TGTGCCAGCTCCGTAGTGCTAGCGGCGTACCAAGAGACCCAGTACTTC. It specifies CASSVVLAAYQETQYF. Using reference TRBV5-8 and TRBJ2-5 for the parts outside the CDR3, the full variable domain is EAGVTQSPTHLIKTRGQQATLRCSPISGHTSVYWYQQALGLGLQFLLWYDEGEERNRGNFPPRFSGRQFPNYSSELNVNALELEDSALYLCASSVVLAAYQETQYFGPGTRLLVL.

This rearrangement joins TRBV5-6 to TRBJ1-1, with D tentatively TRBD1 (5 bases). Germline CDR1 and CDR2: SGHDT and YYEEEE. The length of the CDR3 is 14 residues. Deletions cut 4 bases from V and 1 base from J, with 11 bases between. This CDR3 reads CASSEKGWNTEAFF. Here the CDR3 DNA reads TGTGCCAGCAGCGAAAAGGGGTGGAACACTGAAGCTTTCTTT.

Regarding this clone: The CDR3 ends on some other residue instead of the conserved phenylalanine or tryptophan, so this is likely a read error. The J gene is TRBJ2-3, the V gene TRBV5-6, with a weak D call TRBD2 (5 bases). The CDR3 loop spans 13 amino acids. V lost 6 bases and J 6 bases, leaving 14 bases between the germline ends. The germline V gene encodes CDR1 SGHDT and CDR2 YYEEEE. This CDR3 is CASIRTRSDTQYI. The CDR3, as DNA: TGTGCCAGCATCCGTACTAGATCCGATACGCAGTATATT.

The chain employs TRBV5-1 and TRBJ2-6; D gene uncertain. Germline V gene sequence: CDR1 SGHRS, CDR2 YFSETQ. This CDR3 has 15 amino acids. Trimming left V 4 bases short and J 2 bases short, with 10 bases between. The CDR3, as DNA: TGCGCCAGCAGCGACGGGTCAGCTGGGGCCAACGTCCTGACTTTC. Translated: CASSDGSAGANVLTF.

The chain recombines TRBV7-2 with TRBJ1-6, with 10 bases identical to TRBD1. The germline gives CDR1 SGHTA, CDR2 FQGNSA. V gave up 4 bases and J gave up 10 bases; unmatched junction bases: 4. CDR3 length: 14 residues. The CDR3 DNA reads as TGTGCCAGCAGCTCCCGGGACAGGGGCTCACCCCTCCACTTT. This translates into CASSSRDRGSPLHF.

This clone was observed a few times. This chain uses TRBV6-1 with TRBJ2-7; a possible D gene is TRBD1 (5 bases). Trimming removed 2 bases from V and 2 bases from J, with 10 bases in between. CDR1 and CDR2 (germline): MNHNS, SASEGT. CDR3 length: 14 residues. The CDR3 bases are TGTGCCAGCAGTGAAAACAGGCGCCCCTACGAGCAGTACTTC. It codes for CASSENRRPYEQYF.

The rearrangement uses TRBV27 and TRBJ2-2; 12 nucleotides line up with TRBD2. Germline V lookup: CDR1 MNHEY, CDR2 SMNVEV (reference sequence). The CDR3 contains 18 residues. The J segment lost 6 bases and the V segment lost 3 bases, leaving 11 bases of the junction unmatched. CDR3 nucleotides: TGTGCCAGCAGTTTCAGGGAACGGCTAGCGGGGGGGCCCGGGGAGCTGTTTTTT. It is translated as CASSFRERLAGGPGELFF.

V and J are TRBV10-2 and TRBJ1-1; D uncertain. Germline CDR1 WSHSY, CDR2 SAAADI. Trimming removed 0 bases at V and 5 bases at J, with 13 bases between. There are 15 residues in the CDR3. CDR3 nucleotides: TGCGCCAGCAGTGAGTCGAACGGGGTTAGGACTGAAGCTTTCTTT. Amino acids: CASSESNGVRTEAFF.

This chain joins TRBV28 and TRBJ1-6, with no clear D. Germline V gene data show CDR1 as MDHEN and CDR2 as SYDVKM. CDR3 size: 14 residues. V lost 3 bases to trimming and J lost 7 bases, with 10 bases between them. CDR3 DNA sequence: TGTGCCAGCAGTTTTGGGGAGAACAATTCACCCCTCCACTTT. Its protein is CASSFGENNSPLHF.

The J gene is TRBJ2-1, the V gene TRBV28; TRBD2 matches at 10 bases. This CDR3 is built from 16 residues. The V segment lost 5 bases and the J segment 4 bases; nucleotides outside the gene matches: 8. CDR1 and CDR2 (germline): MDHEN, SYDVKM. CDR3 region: CASSPSGGRGYNEQFF. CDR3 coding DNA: TGTGCCAGCAGTCCTAGCGGGGGACGAGGTTACAATGAGCAGTTCTTC.

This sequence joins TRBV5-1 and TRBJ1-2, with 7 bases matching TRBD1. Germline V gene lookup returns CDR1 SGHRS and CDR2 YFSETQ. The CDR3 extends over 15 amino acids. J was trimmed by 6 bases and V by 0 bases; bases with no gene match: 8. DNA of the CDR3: TGCGCCAGCAGCTTGGATCCAGGGACAGTGGATGGCTACACCTTC. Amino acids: CASSLDPGTVDGYTF.

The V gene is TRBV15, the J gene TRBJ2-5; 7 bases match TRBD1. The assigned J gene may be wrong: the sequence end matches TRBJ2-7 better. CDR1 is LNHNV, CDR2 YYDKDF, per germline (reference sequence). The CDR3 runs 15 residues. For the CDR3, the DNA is TGTGCCACCAGCAGGACCGGGACAGTAACCTACGAGCAGTACTTC. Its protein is CATSRTGTVTYEQYF.

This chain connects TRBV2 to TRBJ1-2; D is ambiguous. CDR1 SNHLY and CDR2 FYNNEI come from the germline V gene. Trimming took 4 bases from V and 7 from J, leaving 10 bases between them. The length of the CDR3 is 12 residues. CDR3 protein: CASSVSLVGYTF. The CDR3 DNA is TGTGCCAGCAGTGTTAGTCTAGTTGGCTACACCTTC.